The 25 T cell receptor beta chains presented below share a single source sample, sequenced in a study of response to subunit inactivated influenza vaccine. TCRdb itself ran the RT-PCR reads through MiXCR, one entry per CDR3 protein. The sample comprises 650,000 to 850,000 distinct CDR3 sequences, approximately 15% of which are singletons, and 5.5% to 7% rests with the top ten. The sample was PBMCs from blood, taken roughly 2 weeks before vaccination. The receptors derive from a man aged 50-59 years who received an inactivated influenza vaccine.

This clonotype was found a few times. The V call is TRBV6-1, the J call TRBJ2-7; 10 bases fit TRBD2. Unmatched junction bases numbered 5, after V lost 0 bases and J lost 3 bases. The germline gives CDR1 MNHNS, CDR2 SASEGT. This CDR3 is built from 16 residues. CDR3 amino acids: CASSEASGRIFYEQYF. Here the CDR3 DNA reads TGTGCCAGCAGTGAAGCTAGCGGGAGGATATTCTACGAGCAGTACTTC.

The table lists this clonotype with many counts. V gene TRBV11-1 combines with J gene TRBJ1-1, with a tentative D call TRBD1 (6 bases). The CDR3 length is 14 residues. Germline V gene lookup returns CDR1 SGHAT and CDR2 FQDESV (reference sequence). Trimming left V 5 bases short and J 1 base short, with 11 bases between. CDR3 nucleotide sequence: TGTGCCAGCAGCCTCCAACAGGGGAACACTGAAGCTTTCTTT. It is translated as CASSLQQGNTEAFF.

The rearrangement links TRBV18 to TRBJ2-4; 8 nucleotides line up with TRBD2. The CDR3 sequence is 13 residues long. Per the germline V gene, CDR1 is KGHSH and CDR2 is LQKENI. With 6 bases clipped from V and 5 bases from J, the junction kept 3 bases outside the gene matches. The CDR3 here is CASSGGGENIQYF. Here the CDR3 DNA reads TGTGCCAGCTCCGGGGGGGGCGAAAACATTCAGTACTTC.

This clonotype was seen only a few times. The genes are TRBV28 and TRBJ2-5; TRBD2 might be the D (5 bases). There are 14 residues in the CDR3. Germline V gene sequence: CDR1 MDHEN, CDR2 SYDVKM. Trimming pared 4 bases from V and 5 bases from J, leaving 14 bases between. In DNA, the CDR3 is TGTGCCAGCAGTTCGGCCCGGGGAGCCGAGACCCAGTACTTC. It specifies CASSSARGAETQYF.

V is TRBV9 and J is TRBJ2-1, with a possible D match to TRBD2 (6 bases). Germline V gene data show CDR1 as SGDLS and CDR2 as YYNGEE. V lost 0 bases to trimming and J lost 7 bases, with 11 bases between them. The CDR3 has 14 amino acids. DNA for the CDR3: TGTGCCAGCAGCGTAGATGACGGGAGAAATGAGCAGTTCTTC. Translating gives CASSVDDGRNEQFF. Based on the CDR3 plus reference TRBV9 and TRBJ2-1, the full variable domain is DSGVTQTPKHLITATGQRVTLRCSPRSGDLSVYWYQQSLDQGLQFLIQYYNGEERAKGNILERFSAQQFPDLHSELNLSSLELGDSALYFCASSVDDGRNEQFFGPGTRLTVL.

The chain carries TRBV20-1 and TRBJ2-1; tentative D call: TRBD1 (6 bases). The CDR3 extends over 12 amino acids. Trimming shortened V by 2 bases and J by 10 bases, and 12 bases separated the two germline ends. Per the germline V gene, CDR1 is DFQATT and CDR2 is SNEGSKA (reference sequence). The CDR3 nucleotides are TGCAGTGCTAGAAATCTCGGACAGGAGCAGTTCTTC. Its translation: CSARNLGQEQFF.

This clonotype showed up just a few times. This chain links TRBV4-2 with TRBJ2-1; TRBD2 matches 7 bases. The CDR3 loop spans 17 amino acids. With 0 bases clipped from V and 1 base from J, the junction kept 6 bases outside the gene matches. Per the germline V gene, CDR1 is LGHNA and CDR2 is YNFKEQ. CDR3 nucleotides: TGTGCCAGCAGCCAAGATTTAGCGGGTCCGTCCTACAATGAGCAGTTCTTC. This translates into CASSQDLAGPSYNEQFF.

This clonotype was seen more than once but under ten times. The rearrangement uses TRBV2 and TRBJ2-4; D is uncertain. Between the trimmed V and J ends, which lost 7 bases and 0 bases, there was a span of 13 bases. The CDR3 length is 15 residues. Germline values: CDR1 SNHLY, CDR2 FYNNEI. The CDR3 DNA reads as TGTGCCAGCAAGCATGGTTTCCTAGCCAAAAACATTCAGTACTTC. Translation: CASKHGFLAKNIQYF.

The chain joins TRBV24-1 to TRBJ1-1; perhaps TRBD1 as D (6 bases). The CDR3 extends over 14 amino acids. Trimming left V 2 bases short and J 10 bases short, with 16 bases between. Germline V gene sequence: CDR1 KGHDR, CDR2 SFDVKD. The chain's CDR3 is CATSDSASTRGAFF. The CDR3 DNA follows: TGTGCCACCAGTGATTCTGCGTCCACCAGGGGAGCTTTCTTT.

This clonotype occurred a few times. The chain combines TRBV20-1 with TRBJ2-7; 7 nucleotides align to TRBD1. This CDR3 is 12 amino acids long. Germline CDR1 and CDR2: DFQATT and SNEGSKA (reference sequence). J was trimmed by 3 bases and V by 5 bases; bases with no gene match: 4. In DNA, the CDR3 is TGCAGTGCTCAGGGGGTTTTCTACGAGCAGTACTTC. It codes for CSAQGVFYEQYF.

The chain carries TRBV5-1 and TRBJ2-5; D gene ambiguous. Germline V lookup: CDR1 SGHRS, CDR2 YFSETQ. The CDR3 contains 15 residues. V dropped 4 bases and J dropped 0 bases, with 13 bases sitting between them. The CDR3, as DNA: TGCGCCAGCAGCCGAGATGGCAGGTACCAAGAGACCCAGTACTTC. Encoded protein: CASSRDGRYQETQYF.

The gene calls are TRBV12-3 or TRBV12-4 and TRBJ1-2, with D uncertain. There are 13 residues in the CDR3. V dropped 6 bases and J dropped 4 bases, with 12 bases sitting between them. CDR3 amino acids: CASSLTQSYGYTF. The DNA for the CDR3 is TGTGCCAGCAGCCTAACACAGAGCTATGGCTACACCTTC.

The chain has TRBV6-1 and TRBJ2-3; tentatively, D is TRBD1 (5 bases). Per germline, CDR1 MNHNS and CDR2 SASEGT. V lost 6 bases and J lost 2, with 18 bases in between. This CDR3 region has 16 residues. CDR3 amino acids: CASSPTYGRATDTQYF. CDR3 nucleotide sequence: TGTGCCAGCAGCCCGACCTATGGCAGGGCCACAGATACGCAGTATTTT.

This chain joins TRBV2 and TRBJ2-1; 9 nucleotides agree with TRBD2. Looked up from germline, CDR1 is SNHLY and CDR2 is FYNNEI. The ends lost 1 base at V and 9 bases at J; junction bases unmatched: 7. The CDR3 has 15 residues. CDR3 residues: CASSEEGLAGTEQFF. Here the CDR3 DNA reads TGTGCCAGCAGTGAAGAGGGTCTAGCGGGGACTGAGCAGTTCTTC. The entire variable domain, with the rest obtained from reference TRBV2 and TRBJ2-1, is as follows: EPEVTQTPSHQVTQMGQEVILRCVPISNHLYFYWYRQILGQKVEFLVSFYNNEISEKSEIFDDQFSVERPDGSNFTLKIRSTKLEDSAMYFCASSEEGLAGTEQFFGPGTRLTVL.

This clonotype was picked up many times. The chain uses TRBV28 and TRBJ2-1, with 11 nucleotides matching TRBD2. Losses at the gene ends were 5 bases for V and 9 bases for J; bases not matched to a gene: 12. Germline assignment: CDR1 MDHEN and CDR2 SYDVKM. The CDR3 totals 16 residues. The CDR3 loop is CASSPFSGRAGVEQFF. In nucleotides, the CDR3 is TGTGCCAGCAGTCCCTTTAGCGGGAGGGCCGGGGTTGAGCAGTTCTTC.

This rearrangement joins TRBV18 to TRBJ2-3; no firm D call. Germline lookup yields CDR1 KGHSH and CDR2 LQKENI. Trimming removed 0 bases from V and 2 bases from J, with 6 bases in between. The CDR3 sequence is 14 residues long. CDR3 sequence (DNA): TGTGCCAGCTCACCACCCAGCCACACAGATACGCAGTATTTT. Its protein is CASSPPSHTDTQYF.

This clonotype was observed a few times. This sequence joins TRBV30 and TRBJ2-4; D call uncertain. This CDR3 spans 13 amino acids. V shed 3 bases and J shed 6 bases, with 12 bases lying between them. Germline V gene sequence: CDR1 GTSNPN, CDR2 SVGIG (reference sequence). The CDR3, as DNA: TGTGCCTGGAGATATAAGTTGGGAAACATTCAGTACTTC. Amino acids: CAWRYKLGNIQYF.

The DNA of the CDR3 is TGTGCCAGCAAAAAACGGCGGTTGGGCAATCAGCCCCAGCATTTT. It encodes CASKKRRLGNQPQHF. The chain has TRBV27 and TRBJ1-5; D call uncertain. Germline V lookup: CDR1 MNHEY, CDR2 SMNVEV (reference sequence). The CDR3 runs to 15 residues. V dropped 7 bases and J dropped 2 bases, with 15 bases sitting between them.

The CDR3 DNA reads as TGCGCCAGCAGCCAAAAAATCGGGACTGAAGCTTTCTTT. Residues: CASSQKIGTEAFF. The chain is built from TRBV4-3 and TRBJ1-1, with no clear D. This CDR3 is built from 13 residues. V lost 2 bases to trimming and J lost 5 bases, with 9 bases between them. CDR1 is LGHNA and CDR2 is YSLEER in the germline V gene.

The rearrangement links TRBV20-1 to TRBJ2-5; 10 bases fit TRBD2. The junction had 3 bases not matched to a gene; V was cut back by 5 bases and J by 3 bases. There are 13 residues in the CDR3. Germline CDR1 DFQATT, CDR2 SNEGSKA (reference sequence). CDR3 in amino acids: CSASGLAEETQYF. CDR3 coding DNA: TGCAGTGCTTCCGGACTAGCGGAAGAGACCCAGTACTTC.

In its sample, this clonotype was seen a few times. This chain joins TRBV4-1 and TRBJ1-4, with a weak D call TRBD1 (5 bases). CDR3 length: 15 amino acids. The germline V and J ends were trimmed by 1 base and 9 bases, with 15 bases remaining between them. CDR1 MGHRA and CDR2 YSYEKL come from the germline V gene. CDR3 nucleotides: TGCGCCAGCAGCCAAGTCGCGGGGCCCGCAAAAAAACTGTTTTTT. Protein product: CASSQVAGPAKKLFF.

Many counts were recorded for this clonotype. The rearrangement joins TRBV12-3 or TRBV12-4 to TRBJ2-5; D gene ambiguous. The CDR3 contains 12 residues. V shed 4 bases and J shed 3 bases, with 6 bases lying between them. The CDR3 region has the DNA TGTGCCAGCAGTTCTGGGGAAGAGACCCAGTACTTC. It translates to CASSSGEETQYF.

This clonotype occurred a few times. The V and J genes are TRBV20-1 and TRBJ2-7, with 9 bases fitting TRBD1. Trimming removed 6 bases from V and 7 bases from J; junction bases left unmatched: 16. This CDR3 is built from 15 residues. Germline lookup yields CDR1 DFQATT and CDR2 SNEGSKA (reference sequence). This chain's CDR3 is CSAQDQGTGSEEQYF. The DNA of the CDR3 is TGCAGTGCGCAGGACCAAGGGACAGGGTCGGAAGAGCAGTACTTC.

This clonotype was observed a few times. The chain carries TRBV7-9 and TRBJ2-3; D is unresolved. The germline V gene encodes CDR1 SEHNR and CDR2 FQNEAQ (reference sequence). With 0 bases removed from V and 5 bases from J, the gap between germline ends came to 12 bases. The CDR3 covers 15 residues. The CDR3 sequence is CASSLAAGALDTQYF. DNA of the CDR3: TGTGCCAGCAGCTTAGCGGCAGGAGCCCTAGATACGCAGTATTTT. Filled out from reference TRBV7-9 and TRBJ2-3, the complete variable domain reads DTGVSQNPRHKITKRGQNVTFRCDPISEHNRLYWYRQTLGQGPEFLTYFQNEAQLEKSRLLSDRFSAERPKGSFSTLEIQRTEQGDSAMYLCASSLAAGALDTQYFGPGTRLTVL.

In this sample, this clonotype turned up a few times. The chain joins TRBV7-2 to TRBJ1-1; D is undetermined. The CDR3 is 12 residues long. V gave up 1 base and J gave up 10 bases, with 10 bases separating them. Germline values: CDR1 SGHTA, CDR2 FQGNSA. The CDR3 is CASSLDTPVAFF. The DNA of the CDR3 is TGTGCCAGCAGCTTAGACACCCCAGTAGCTTTCTTT.